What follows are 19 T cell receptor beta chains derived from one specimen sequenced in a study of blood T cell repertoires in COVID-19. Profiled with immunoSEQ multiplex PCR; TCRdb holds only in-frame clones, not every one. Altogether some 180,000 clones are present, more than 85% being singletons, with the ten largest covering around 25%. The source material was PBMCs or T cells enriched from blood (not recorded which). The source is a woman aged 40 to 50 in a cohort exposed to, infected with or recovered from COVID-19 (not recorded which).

DNA for the CDR3: TGTGCCAGCAGTTGGGGACTAGCGGGAGCCGGGGAGCTGTTTTTT. It translates to CASSWGLAGAGELFF. The chain employs TRBV27 and TRBJ2-2, with 14 bases identical to TRBD2. V shed 4 bases, J shed 6 bases, and the junction held 1 base outside the gene matches. The CDR3 has 15 residues. The germline gives CDR1 MNHEY, CDR2 SMNVEV (reference sequence).

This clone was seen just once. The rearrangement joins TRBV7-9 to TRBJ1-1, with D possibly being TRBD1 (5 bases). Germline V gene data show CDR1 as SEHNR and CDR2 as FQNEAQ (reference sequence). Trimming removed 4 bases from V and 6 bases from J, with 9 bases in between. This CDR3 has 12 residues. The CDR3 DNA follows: TGTGCCAGCAGCTCCCAGGGTGCTGAAGCTTTCTTT. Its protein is CASSSQGAEAFF.

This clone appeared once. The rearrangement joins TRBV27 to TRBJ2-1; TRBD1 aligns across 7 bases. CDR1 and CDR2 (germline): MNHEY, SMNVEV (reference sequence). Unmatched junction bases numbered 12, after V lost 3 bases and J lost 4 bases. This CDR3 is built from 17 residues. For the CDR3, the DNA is TGTGCCAGCAGTTTCGGGACGAGGGGACAGCTTTACAATGAGCAGTTCTTC. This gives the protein CASSFGTRGQLYNEQFF.

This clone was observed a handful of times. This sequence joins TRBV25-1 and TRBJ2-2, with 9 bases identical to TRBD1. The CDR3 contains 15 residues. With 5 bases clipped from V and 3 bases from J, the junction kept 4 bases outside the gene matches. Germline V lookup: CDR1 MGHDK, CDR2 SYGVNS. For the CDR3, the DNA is TGTGCCAGCAGTCCACAGGGGGCTGACACCGGGGAGCTGTTTTTT. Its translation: CASSPQGADTGELFF.

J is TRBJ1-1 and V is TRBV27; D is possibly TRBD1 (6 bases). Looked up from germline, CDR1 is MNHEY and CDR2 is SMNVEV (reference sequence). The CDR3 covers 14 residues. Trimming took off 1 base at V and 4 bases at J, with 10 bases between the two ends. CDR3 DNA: TGTGCCAGCAGTTTATGGGGGCCCGGCACTGAAGCTTTCTTT. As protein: CASSLWGPGTEAFF.

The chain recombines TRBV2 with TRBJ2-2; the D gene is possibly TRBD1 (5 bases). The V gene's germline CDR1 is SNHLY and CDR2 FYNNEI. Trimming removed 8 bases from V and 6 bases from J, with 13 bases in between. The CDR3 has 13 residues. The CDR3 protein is CASRQGNSGELFF. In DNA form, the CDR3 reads TGTGCCAGCCGGCAGGGAAACTCCGGGGAGCTGTTTTTT.

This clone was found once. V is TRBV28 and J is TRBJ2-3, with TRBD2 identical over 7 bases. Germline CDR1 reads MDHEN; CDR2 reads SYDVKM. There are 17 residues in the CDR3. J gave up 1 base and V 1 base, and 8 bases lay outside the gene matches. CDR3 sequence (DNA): TGTGCCAGCAGTTTATCGCTGCTAGCGGCAGGCACAGATACGCAGTATTTT. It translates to CASSLSLLAAGTDTQYF.

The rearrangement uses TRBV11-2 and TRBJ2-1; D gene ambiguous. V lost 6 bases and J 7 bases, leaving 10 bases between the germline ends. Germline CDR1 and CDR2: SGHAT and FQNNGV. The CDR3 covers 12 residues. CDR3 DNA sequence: TGTGCCAGCAGTTCCGAGCGTAATGAGCAGTTCTTC. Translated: CASSSERNEQFF. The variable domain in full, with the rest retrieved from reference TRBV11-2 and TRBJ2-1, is EAGVAQSPRYKIIEKRQSVAFWCNPISGHATLYWYQQILGQGPKLLIQFQNNGVVDDSQLPKDRFSAERLKGVDSTLKIQPAKLEDSAVYLCASSSERNEQFFGPGTRLTVL.

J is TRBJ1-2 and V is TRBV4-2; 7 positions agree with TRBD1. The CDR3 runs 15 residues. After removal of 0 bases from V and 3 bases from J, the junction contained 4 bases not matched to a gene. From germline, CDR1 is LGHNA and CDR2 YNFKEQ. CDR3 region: CASSQDPTGYYGYTF. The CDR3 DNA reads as TGTGCCAGCAGCCAAGATCCGACAGGGTACTATGGCTACACCTTC.

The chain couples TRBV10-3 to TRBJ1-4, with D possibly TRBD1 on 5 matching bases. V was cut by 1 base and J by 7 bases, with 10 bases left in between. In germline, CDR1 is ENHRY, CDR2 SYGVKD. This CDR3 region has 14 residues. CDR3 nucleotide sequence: TGTGCCATCAGTGAGTTTGCAGACAGTGAAAAACTGTTTTTT. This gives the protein CAISEFADSEKLFF.

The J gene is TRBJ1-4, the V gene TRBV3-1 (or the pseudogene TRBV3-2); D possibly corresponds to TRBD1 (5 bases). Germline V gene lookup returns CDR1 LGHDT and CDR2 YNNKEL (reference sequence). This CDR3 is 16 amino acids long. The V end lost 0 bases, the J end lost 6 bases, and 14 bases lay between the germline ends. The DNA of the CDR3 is TGTGCCAGCAGCCAAGATCAGGGAGGGTGGGATGAAAAACTGTTTTTT. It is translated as CASSQDQGGWDEKLFF.

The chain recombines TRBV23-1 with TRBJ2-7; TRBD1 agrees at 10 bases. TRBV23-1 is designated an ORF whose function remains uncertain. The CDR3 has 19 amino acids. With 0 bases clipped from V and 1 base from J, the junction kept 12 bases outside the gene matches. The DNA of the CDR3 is TGCGCCAGCAGTCAATCGAGCGGGTTCCGGGACAGGGGATCCTACGAGCAGTACTTC. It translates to CASSQSSGFRDRGSYEQYF.

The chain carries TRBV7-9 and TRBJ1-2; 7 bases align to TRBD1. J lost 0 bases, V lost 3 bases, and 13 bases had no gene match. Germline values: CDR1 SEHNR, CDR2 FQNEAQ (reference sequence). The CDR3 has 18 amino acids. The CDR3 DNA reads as TGTGCCAGCAGCTTCTATACCCCCCCCACAGGGGCTAACTATGGCTACACCTTC. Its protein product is CASSFYTPPTGANYGYTF.

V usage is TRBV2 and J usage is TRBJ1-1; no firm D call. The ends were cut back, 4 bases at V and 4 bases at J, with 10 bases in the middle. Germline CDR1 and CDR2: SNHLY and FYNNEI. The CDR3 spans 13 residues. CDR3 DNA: TGTGCCAGCAGTGGCGAGGCGGGCACTGAAGCTTTCTTT. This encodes CASSGEAGTEAFF.

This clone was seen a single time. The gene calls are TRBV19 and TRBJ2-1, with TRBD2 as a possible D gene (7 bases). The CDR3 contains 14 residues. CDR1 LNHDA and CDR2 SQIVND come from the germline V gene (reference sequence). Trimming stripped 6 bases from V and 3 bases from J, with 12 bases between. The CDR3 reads CASRGGAGYNEQFF. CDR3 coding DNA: TGTGCCAGTAGAGGGGGGGCCGGCTACAATGAGCAGTTCTTC.

The CDR3 here is CASSQERTGGDYGYTF. The CDR3 DNA sequence: TGTGCCAGCAGCCAGGAAAGGACAGGGGGCGACTATGGCTACACCTTC. The V gene is TRBV3-1 (or the pseudogene TRBV3-2), the J gene TRBJ1-2, with 11 bases that match TRBD1. The CDR3 has 16 residues. Germline CDR1 and CDR2: LGHDT and YNNKEL (reference sequence). The V segment lost 3 bases and the J segment 3 bases; nucleotides outside the gene matches: 6.

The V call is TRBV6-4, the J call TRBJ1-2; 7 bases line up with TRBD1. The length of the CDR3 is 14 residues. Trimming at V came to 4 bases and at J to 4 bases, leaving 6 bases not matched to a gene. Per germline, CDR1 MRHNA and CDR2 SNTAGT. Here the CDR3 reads CASSGGTEGYGYTF. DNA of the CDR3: TGTGCCAGCAGTGGGGGGACAGAGGGCTATGGCTACACCTTC.

The CDR3 DNA is TGTGCCAGCAGCTTCCAGACAGGGGGGAACACTGAAGCTTTCTTT. Protein sequence: CASSFQTGGNTEAFF. This chain uses TRBV11-2 with TRBJ1-1, with 9 bases identical to TRBD1. V lost 3 bases, J lost 1 base, and 3 bases stayed unmatched. This CDR3 is built from 15 residues. CDR1 is SGHAT and CDR2 is FQNNGV in the germline V gene. The full variable domain, rest sourced from reference TRBV11-2 and TRBJ1-1, is EAGVAQSPRYKIIEKRQSVAFWCNPISGHATLYWYQQILGQGPKLLIQFQNNGVVDDSQLPKDRFSAERLKGVDSTLKIQPAKLEDSAVYLCASSFQTGGNTEAFFGQGTRLTVV.

The CDR3 loop reads CATSDPRGTEAFF. The CDR3 DNA is TGTGCCACCAGTGACCCCAGGGGAACTGAAGCTTTCTTT. The V and J genes are TRBV24-1 and TRBJ1-1, with D perhaps TRBD1 (6 bases). V lost 4 bases and J lost 5, with 10 bases in between. CDR3 length equals 13 residues. Germline-derived CDR1 and CDR2 are KGHDR and SFDVKD.